The 32 T cell receptor beta chains presented below share a single source sample, sequenced in a study of T cell repertoires in cytomegalovirus infection. In TCRdb, the reads were re-called with MiXCR into one record per CDR3 protein. This table holds under 250,000 distinct CDR3 sequences, roughly an eighth found once. Sequencing input: PBMCs. All receptors derive from a human donor in good health (CMV status not recorded). Some clones in this sample may be carry-over from other donors' samples.

This clonotype was recorded at least ten times. The chain links TRBV7-2 to TRBJ2-3; 7 bases agree with TRBD1. The V segment lost 5 bases and the J segment 0 bases; nucleotides outside the gene matches: 8. Germline V gene lookup returns CDR1 SGHTA and CDR2 FQGNSA. The CDR3 consists of 16 residues. The CDR3 here is CASSRNRGMSTDTQYF. The CDR3 region has the DNA TGTGCCAGCAGCCGTAACAGGGGAATGAGCACAGATACGCAGTATTTT.

The rearrangement uses TRBV11-1 and TRBJ2-7, with D uncertain. Germline V gene sequence: CDR1 SGHAT, CDR2 FQDESV (reference sequence). The CDR3 sequence is 11 residues long. The V and J ends lost 5 bases and 4 bases respectively, with 6 bases between them. The CDR3 nucleotides are TGTGCCAGCAGCACCGGATACGAGCAGTACTTC. It is translated as CASSTGYEQYF. Complete variable domain (other parts from reference TRBV11-1 and TRBJ2-7): EAEVAQSPRYKITEKSQAVAFWCDPISGHATLYWYRQILGQGPELLVQFQDESVVDDSQLPKDRFSAERLKGVDSTLKIQPAELGDSAMYLCASSTGYEQYFGPGTRLTVT.

This sequence joins TRBV29-1 and TRBJ2-5; D not resolved. The V and J ends lost 7 bases and 5 bases respectively, with 11 bases between them. Germline V gene data show CDR1 as SQVTM and CDR2 as ANQGSEA. This CDR3 contains 11 residues. The CDR3 spells CSAELGETQYF. The DNA of the CDR3 is TGCAGCGCAGAGTTGGGGGAGACCCAGTACTTC.

Many counts were recorded for this clonotype. The CDR3 coding sequence is TGCGCCAGCAGCCAGTATACTAGCGGGCTCTACGAGCAGTACTTC. Amino acid sequence: CASSQYTSGLYEQYF. V and J are TRBV4-1 and TRBJ2-7, with TRBD2 identical over 9 bases. The germline gives CDR1 MGHRA, CDR2 YSYEKL. J lost 3 bases, V lost 3 bases, and 6 bases had no gene match. There are 15 residues in the CDR3.

J is TRBJ1-5 and V is TRBV28, with TRBD1 matching 7 bases. CDR1 MDHEN and CDR2 SYDVKM come from the germline V gene. V trimming: 6 bases; J trimming: 8 bases; junction bases outside the gene matches: 10. CDR3 size: 14 residues. The CDR3 nucleotides are TGTGCCAGCAGCCTGGCCACCCAGGGGGAGCCCCAGCATTTT. Protein product: CASSLATQGEPQHF.

This clonotype was observed many times. For the CDR3, the DNA is TGTGCCAGTAGTCCCCGGACGGGAGGGACTGAAGCTTTCTTT. This encodes CASSPRTGGTEAFF. This chain connects TRBV19 to TRBJ1-1; D is unresolved. The CDR3 sequence is 14 residues long. V was trimmed by 5 bases and J by 5 bases, leaving 15 bases between them. The germline gives CDR1 LNHDA, CDR2 SQIVND (reference sequence). The full variable domain, rest sourced from reference TRBV19 and TRBJ1-1, is DGGITQSPKYLFRKEGQNVTLSCEQNLNHDAMYWYRQDPGQGLRLIYYSQIVNDFQKGDIAEGYSVSREKKESFPLTVTSAQKNPTAFYLCASSPRTGGTEAFFGQGTRLTVV.

This clonotype was counted at least ten times. For the CDR3, the DNA is TGTGCCAGCACAGTAGTCCGCGGGGAGCTGTTTTTT. Amino acid sequence: CASTVVRGELFF. V gene TRBV28 combines with J gene TRBJ2-2; D not certain. The CDR3 length is 12 residues. Germline V CDR1 and CDR2: MDHEN, SYDVKM. V lost 7 bases to trimming and J lost 7 bases, with 10 bases between them.

In this sample, this clonotype turned up many times. This chain connects TRBV7-6 to TRBJ2-7; 8 nucleotides align to TRBD2. J lost 0 bases, V lost 8 bases, and 9 bases had no gene match. This CDR3 comprises 15 residues. Per the germline V gene, CDR1 is SGHVS and CDR2 is FNYEAQ. The DNA for the CDR3 is TGTGCCAGCCTCTTCGGGGGGGGGGGCTCCTACGAGCAGTACTTC. Translated, it gives CASLFGGGGSYEQYF.

This clonotype was seen just once. It may be a read error: a sequence one base away is much more abundant. The V call is TRBV29-1, the J call TRBJ2-1; TRBD2 matches at 10 bases. The germline gives CDR1 SQVTM, CDR2 ANQGSEA. This CDR3 has 14 residues. This CDR3 is CSVALAGDRNEKFF. The CDR3 coding sequence is TGCAGCGTTGCTCTAGCGGGAGATCGGAATGAGAAGTTCTTC.

In its sample, this clonotype was seen many times. J is TRBJ2-4 and V is TRBV7-4; D is unresolved. CDR1 and CDR2 (germline): SGHVT, SQSDAQ. This CDR3 contains 14 residues. Trimming stripped 2 bases from V and 9 bases from J, with 14 bases between. For the CDR3, the DNA is TGTGCCAGCAGCTTAAGCGCTGGGATGGGCATTCAGTACTTC. Its translation: CASSLSAGMGIQYF.

This clonotype was picked up many times. This chain uses TRBV7-8 with TRBJ2-7, with no clear D. Trimming took off 5 bases at V and 4 bases at J, with 15 bases between the two ends. This CDR3 region has 14 residues. Germline loops: CDR1 SGHVS, CDR2 FQNEAQ. In DNA form, the CDR3 reads TGTGCCAGCAGCCCCGGACGGCTAACGTACGAGCAGTACTTC. Amino acid sequence: CASSPGRLTYEQYF. Together with reference TRBV7-8 and TRBJ2-7, the CDR3 gives the full variable domain: GAGVSQSPRYKVAKRGQDVALRCDPISGHVSLFWYQQALGQGPEFLTYFQNEAQLDKSGLPSDRFFAERPEGSVSTLKIQRTQQEDSAVYLCASSPGRLTYEQYFGPGTRLTVT.

The sample holds many counts of this clonotype. The rearrangement links TRBV14 to TRBJ1-1; D not certain. Germline V gene lookup returns CDR1 SGHDN and CDR2 FVKESK. This CDR3 comprises 13 residues. Trimming took 0 bases from V and 0 from J, leaving 2 bases between them. The CDR3: CASSQDLNTEAFF. The CDR3 bases are TGTGCCAGCAGCCAAGATCTGAACACTGAAGCTTTCTTT. The entire variable domain, with the rest obtained from reference TRBV14 and TRBJ1-1, is as follows: EAGVTQFPSHSVIEKGQTVTLRCDPISGHDNLYWYRRVMGKEIKFLLHFVKESKQDESGMPNNRFLAERTGGTYSTLKVQPAELEDSGVYFCASSQDLNTEAFFGQGTRLTVV.

This clonotype was recorded a few times. This chain connects TRBV5-4 to TRBJ2-1; TRBD2 aligns across 8 bases. V lost 2 bases and J lost 8; bases outside the gene matches: 15. Germline V lookup: CDR1 SGHNT, CDR2 YYREEE (reference sequence). This CDR3 has 17 amino acids. This CDR3 is CASSFPMLAGAGDEQFF. The DNA for the CDR3 is TGTGCCAGCAGCTTCCCGATGCTAGCGGGCGCCGGAGATGAGCAGTTCTTC.

This clonotype has ten or more counts. The rearrangement links TRBV7-8 to TRBJ2-6; no firm D call. The germline V and J ends were trimmed by 4 bases and 2 bases, with 9 bases remaining between them. CDR1 is SGHVS, CDR2 FQNEAQ, per germline. This CDR3 contains 15 residues. This chain's CDR3 is CASSSVVAGANVLTF. CDR3 coding DNA: TGTGCCAGCAGCTCTGTAGTGGCTGGGGCCAACGTCCTGACTTTC.

This clonotype was seen repeatedly, ten times or more. This chain joins TRBV7-2 and TRBJ1-5; tentatively, D is TRBD1 (6 bases). The CDR3 runs 13 residues. Trimming pared 1 base from V and 8 bases from J, leaving 9 bases between. Germline V gene data show CDR1 as SGHTA and CDR2 as FQGNSA. CDR3 in amino acids: CASSLGGAKPQHF. As DNA, the CDR3 is TGTGCCAGCAGCTTAGGGGGGGCAAAGCCCCAGCATTTT.

CDR3 sequence (DNA): TGTGCCAGCAGCACGGGACTAGCGGGACGAGAGACCCAGTACTTC. Its translation: CASSTGLAGRETQYF. This rearrangement joins TRBV11-2 to TRBJ2-5, with 13 bases aligning to TRBD2. The V gene's germline CDR1 is SGHAT and CDR2 FQNNGV. The CDR3 runs to 15 residues. J gave up 4 bases and V 5 bases, and 4 bases lay outside the gene matches.

The chain uses TRBV20-1 and TRBJ1-2; D is ambiguous. The germline CDR1 and CDR2 sequences are DFQATT and SNEGSKA (reference sequence). This CDR3 region has 12 residues. V dropped 6 bases and J dropped 5 bases, with 13 bases sitting between them. CDR3 nucleotide sequence: TGCAGTGCGGAATTGGGAGATTATGGCTACACCTTC. It yields the protein CSAELGDYGYTF.

The gene calls are TRBV9 and TRBJ1-1; D is uncertain. The germline gives CDR1 SGDLS, CDR2 YYNGEE. This CDR3 has 14 residues. V was clipped by 0 bases and J by 2 bases, with 8 bases between them. CDR3 nucleotide sequence: TGTGCCAGCAGCGTAGATAGTAGCAACACTGAAGCTTTCTTT. This encodes CASSVDSSNTEAFF.

The rearrangement joins TRBV19 to TRBJ1-2; 9 bases are a match to TRBD1. V lost 6 bases to trimming and J lost 4 bases; unmatched junction nucleotides: 3. Looked up from germline, CDR1 is LNHDA and CDR2 is SQIVND (reference sequence). The length of the CDR3 is 13 residues. The CDR3 DNA follows: TGTGCCAGTAGCGACAGGGGGATCTATGGCTACACCTTC. Its protein is CASSDRGIYGYTF.

This chain connects TRBV12-5 to TRBJ2-3; D is uncertain. V gave up 5 bases and J gave up 3 bases, with 9 bases separating them. This CDR3 is built from 13 residues. The germline V gene has CDR1 LGHNT and CDR2 FRNRAP. The CDR3 loop is CASGRVATDTQYF. The CDR3 nucleotides read TGTGCTAGTGGTCGGGTGGCAACAGATACGCAGTATTTT. The full variable domain, completed using reference TRBV12-5 and TRBJ2-3, is DARVTQTPRHKVTEMGQEVTMRCQPILGHNTVFWYRQTMMQGLELLAYFRNRAPLDDSGMPKDRFSAEMPDATLATLKIQPSEPRDSAVYFCASGRVATDTQYFGPGTRLTVL.

With respect to this clonotype: A much larger clonotype is one base distant, so this may be a read error. CDR3: CASSYSSSTGELSF. DNA for the CDR3: TGTGCCAGCAGTTACTCGAGCAGTACCGGGGAGCTGTCTTTT. J is TRBJ2-2 and V is TRBV6-2 or TRBV6-3, with D perhaps TRBD2 (5 bases). This CDR3 has 14 residues. In germline, CDR1 is MNHEY, CDR2 SVGEGT.

This clonotype occurred many times. The chain is built from TRBV7-2 and TRBJ2-5; the match to TRBD2 covers 13 bases. Germline CDR1 reads SGHTA; CDR2 reads FQGNSA. The CDR3 totals 16 residues. Unmatched junction bases numbered 2, after V lost 2 bases and J lost 2 bases. CDR3 nucleotide sequence: TGTGCCAGCAGCTTACGACTAGCGGGGGGACAAGAGACCCAGTACTTC. Protein product: CASSLRLAGGQETQYF.

The sample holds many counts of this clonotype. The CDR3 DNA reads TGTGCCAGCGTCCCGGGACAGGGATACGAGCAGTACTTC. Protein: CASVPGQGYEQYF. The chain uses TRBV6-2 or TRBV6-3 and TRBJ2-7; TRBD1 matches at 9 bases. Germline loops: CDR1 MNHEY, CDR2 SVGEGT. J lost 4 bases, V lost 8 bases, and 6 bases had no gene match. This CDR3 is built from 13 residues.

The J gene is TRBJ1-5, the V gene TRBV28, with no clear D. The CDR3 has 13 amino acids. The V end was cut by 5 bases, the J end by 7 bases, with 12 bases between. The germline V gene has CDR1 MDHEN and CDR2 SYDVKM. As DNA, the CDR3 is TGTGCCAGCAGTGTAGATACGGTACAGCCCCAGCATTTT. Protein sequence: CASSVDTVQPQHF.

In this sample, this clonotype turned up many times. The V call is TRBV28, the J call TRBJ2-7, with 7 bases that match TRBD1. The CDR3 runs 15 residues. The germline V gene has CDR1 MDHEN and CDR2 SYDVKM. After removal of 4 bases from V and 2 bases from J, the junction contained 8 bases not matched to a gene. For the CDR3, the DNA is TGTGCCAGCAGTTCGGGACAGCAGAATACCTACGAGCAGTACTTC. Translated, it gives CASSSGQQNTYEQYF.

This clonotype appeared many times. The chain carries TRBV28 and TRBJ2-1; TRBD2 might be the D (6 bases). CDR1 MDHEN and CDR2 SYDVKM come from the germline V gene. With 6 bases removed from V and 9 bases from J, the gap between germline ends came to 21 bases. This CDR3 is 15 amino acids long. CDR3 coding DNA: TGTGCCAGCAGCACCGGGACTGGGGCATTGGGTGAGCAGTTCTTC. Protein: CASSTGTGALGEQFF.

This clonotype was detected ten times or more. The chain combines TRBV19 with TRBJ1-1; the match to TRBD1 covers 9 bases. Germline V lookup: CDR1 LNHDA, CDR2 SQIVND (reference sequence). This CDR3 comprises 14 residues. J lost 5 bases, V lost 6 bases, and 7 bases had no gene match. CDR3: CASSRDRDLTEAFF. In nucleotides, the CDR3 is TGTGCCAGTAGCCGGGACAGGGATTTAACTGAAGCTTTCTTT. Looking up the rest from reference TRBV19 and TRBJ1-1 gives the full variable domain: DGGITQSPKYLFRKEGQNVTLSCEQNLNHDAMYWYRQDPGQGLRLIYYSQIVNDFQKGDIAEGYSVSREKKESFPLTVTSAQKNPTAFYLCASSRDRDLTEAFFGQGTRLTVV.

There are many counts of this clonotype. V is TRBV28 and J is TRBJ1-1; D gene unclear. The V gene's germline CDR1 is MDHEN and CDR2 SYDVKM. The CDR3 extends over 15 amino acids. The germline V and J ends were trimmed by 5 bases and 1 base, with 14 bases remaining between them. CDR3 region: CASSPSKTQNTEAFF. As DNA, the CDR3 is TGTGCCAGCAGTCCCTCCAAGACACAGAACACTGAAGCTTTCTTT.

This chain joins TRBV28 and TRBJ1-4; tentatively, D is TRBD1 (6 bases). Germline V lookup: CDR1 MDHEN, CDR2 SYDVKM. V lost 6 bases and J 5 bases, leaving 16 bases between the germline ends. The CDR3 contains 15 residues. This chain's CDR3 is CASSQVGGGNEKLFF. CDR3 nucleotide sequence: TGTGCCAGCAGCCAAGTGGGGGGCGGAAATGAAAAACTGTTTTTT.

This clonotype has a handful of counts. V and J are TRBV24-1 and TRBJ2-2; 8 nucleotides align to TRBD1. Losses at the gene ends were 1 base for V and 5 bases for J; bases not matched to a gene: 5. There are 16 residues in the CDR3. Germline-derived CDR1 and CDR2 are KGHDR and SFDVKD. The CDR3 sequence: CATSDLRTGLTGELFF. DNA for the CDR3: TGTGCCACCAGTGATTTACGGACAGGGCTGACCGGGGAGCTGTTTTTT.

This clonotype was found many times. The CDR3 sequence: CASSLIGTGGRETQYF. The CDR3 bases are TGTGCCAGCAGTTTAATCGGGACAGGGGGCCGGGAGACCCAGTACTTC. V gene TRBV12-3 or TRBV12-4 combines with J gene TRBJ2-5; TRBD1 matches at 12 bases. The length of the CDR3 is 16 residues. J lost 5 bases, V lost 2 bases, and 6 bases had no gene match.

The chain recombines TRBV5-6 with TRBJ2-1; D remains ambiguous. V dropped 5 bases and J dropped 3 bases, with 6 bases sitting between them. The CDR3 extends over 12 amino acids. Germline CDR1 reads SGHDT; CDR2 reads YYEEEE. In DNA form, the CDR3 reads TGTGCCAGCAGGGCTCGCTACAATGAGCAGTTCTTC. It codes for CASRARYNEQFF.